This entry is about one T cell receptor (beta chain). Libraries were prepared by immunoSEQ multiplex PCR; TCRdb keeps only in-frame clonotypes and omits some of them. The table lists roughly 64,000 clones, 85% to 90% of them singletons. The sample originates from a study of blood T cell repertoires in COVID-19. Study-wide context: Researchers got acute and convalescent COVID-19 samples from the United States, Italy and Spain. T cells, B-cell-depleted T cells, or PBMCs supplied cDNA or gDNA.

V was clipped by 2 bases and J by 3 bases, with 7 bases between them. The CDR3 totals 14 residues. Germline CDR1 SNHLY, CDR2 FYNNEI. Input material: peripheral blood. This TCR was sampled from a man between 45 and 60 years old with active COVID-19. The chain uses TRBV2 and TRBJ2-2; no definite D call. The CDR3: CASSERLDTGELFF. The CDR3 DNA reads TGTGCCAGCAGTGAAAGACTGGACACCGGGGAGCTGTTTTTT. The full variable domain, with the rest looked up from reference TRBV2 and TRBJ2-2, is EPEVTQTPSHQVTQMGQEVILRCVPISNHLYFYWYRQILGQKVEFLVSFYNNEISEKSEIFDDQFSVERPDGSNFTLKIRSTKLEDSAMYFCASSERLDTGELFFGEGSRLTVL.